Below, 21 T cell receptor beta chains from the same sample are listed, as sequenced in a study of sequential checkpoint blockade in melanoma. Noted treatment: randomized to nivolumab then ipilimumab (arm A) or the reverse (arm B). Here immunoSEQ multiplex PCR was the method, and the copy in TCRdb shows in-frame clones only, minus some. The sample records 35,000 to 40,000 clones, under 35% being singletons. The sample here was tumor tissue (inferred from file names), taken from a patient given nivolumab and ipilimumab in sequence. Receptors originate from a human donor with melanoma.

The rearrangement joins TRBV30 to TRBJ2-1, with 13 bases matching TRBD2. Germline assignment: CDR1 GTSNPN and CDR2 SVGIG (reference sequence). CDR3 size: 16 residues. Trimming cost V 1 base and J 7 bases; bases outside gene matches: 7. CDR3 DNA: TGTGCCTGGAGTGGCATACTAGCGGGAGGGATGAATGAGCAGTTCTTC. It specifies CAWSGILAGGMNEQFF.

The rearrangement links TRBV5-1 to TRBJ2-7; 7 bases are shared with TRBD1. The ends lost 0 bases at V and 3 bases at J; junction bases unmatched: 6. This CDR3 comprises 15 residues. Germline V gene data show CDR1 as SGHRS and CDR2 as YFSETQ. CDR3 region: CASSLEQGPNYEQYF. In nucleotides, the CDR3 is TGCGCCAGCAGCTTGGAACAGGGGCCTAACTACGAGCAGTACTTC.

This clone has at least ten counts. The V and J genes are TRBV11-3 and TRBJ2-3, with TRBD1 identical over 8 bases. Trimming removed 7 bases from V and 4 bases from J; junction bases left unmatched: 16. Germline V gene sequence: CDR1 SGHNT, CDR2 YENEEA. This CDR3 spans 17 amino acids. The CDR3 spells CASKILRTGSTADTQYF. The CDR3 nucleotides are TGTGCCAGCAAAATTTTGAGGACAGGGTCAACCGCAGATACGCAGTATTTT.

DNA of the CDR3: TGCGCCAGCAGCTTGGAAGGGGGCTTGAACACTGAAGCTTTCTTT. Protein sequence: CASSLEGGLNTEAFF. The V gene is TRBV5-1, the J gene TRBJ1-1; TRBD1 matches at 7 bases. Germline CDR1 is SGHRS and CDR2 is YFSETQ. This CDR3 is 15 amino acids long. V shed 0 bases, J shed 0 bases, and the junction held 2 bases outside the gene matches. Using reference TRBV5-1 and TRBJ1-1 for the parts outside the CDR3, the full variable domain is KAGVTQTPRYLIKTRGQQVTLSCSPISGHRSVSWYQQTPGQGLQFLFEYFSETQRNKGNFPGRFSGRQFSNSRSEMNVSTLELGDSALYLCASSLEGGLNTEAFFGQGTRLTVV.

This clone has a count of ten or more. The chain is built from TRBV11-3 and TRBJ1-1; TRBD1 is a possible D gene (6 bases). The ends were cut back, 3 bases at V and 4 bases at J, with 18 bases in the middle. The V gene's germline CDR1 is SGHNT and CDR2 YENEEA. The CDR3 extends over 16 amino acids. CDR3 sequence: CASSLATGFSLTEAFF. As DNA, the CDR3 is TGTGCCAGCAGCTTGGCCACAGGGTTTTCGCTCACTGAAGCTTTCTTT.

The chain is built from TRBV19 and TRBJ2-1; TRBD2 agrees at 8 bases. There are 21 residues in the CDR3. Germline lookup yields CDR1 LNHDA and CDR2 SQIVND (reference sequence). Unmatched junction bases numbered 24, after V lost 1 base and J lost 7 bases. The CDR3 loop reads CASSIGVTGLGVAAEGNEQFF. CDR3 nucleotides: TGTGCCAGTAGTATAGGGGTAACGGGACTAGGGGTAGCGGCCGAGGGGAATGAGCAGTTCTTC.

This clone came up a few times. The chain links TRBV30 to TRBJ2-7; TRBD2 matches 9 bases. This CDR3 is 13 amino acids long. Germline V gene sequence: CDR1 GTSNPN, CDR2 SVGIG (reference sequence). The ends lost 4 bases at V and 2 bases at J; junction bases unmatched: 3. Here the CDR3 reads CAWNKRGAYEQYF. The CDR3, as DNA: TGTGCCTGGAACAAGCGGGGGGCCTACGAGCAGTACTTC.

This chain connects TRBV28 to TRBJ1-6; TRBD1 is a possible D gene (5 bases). The CDR3 contains 15 residues. Germline V lookup: CDR1 MDHEN, CDR2 SYDVKM. V was trimmed by 3 bases and J by 0 bases, leaving 6 bases between them. The CDR3 here is CASSFGGSYNSPLHF. CDR3 nucleotides: TGTGCCAGCAGTTTCGGGGGCTCCTATAATTCACCCCTCCACTTT.

This clone turned up a few times. The V gene is TRBV15, the J gene TRBJ2-1, with 8 bases aligning to TRBD1. Germline loops: CDR1 LNHNV, CDR2 YYDKDF (reference sequence). The CDR3 has 15 residues. V gave up 5 bases and J gave up 4 bases; unmatched junction bases: 7. The CDR3 region has the DNA TGTGCCACCAGCGGGCCAGGGGGCGCTTACAATGAGCAGTTCTTC. This codes for CATSGPGGAYNEQFF. Full variable domain (missing parts from reference TRBV15 and TRBJ2-1): DAMVIQNPRYQVTQFGKPVTLSCSQTLNHNVMYWYQQKSSQAPKLLFHYYDKDFNNEADTPDNFQSRRPNTSFCFLDIRSPGLGDTAMYLCATSGPGGAYNEQFFGPGTRLTVL.

V gene TRBV18 combines with J gene TRBJ2-5; the match to TRBD2 covers 8 bases. The V and J ends lost 0 bases and 3 bases, in that order; junction bases with no gene match: 6. The germline V gene encodes CDR1 KGHSH and CDR2 LQKENI. CDR3 size: 16 residues. The CDR3 is CASSPPTSGRKETQYF. CDR3 nucleotide sequence: TGTGCCAGCTCACCACCCACTAGCGGTCGTAAAGAGACCCAGTACTTC. The full variable domain, its missing parts supplied by reference TRBV18 and TRBJ2-5, is NAGVMQNPRHLVRRRGQEARLRCSPMKGHSHVYWYRQLPEEGLKFMVYLQKENIIDESGMPKERFSAEFPKEGPSILRIQQVVRGDSAAYFCASSPPTSGRKETQYFGPGTRLLVL.

The table lists this clone with a count of one. The chain recombines TRBV18 with TRBJ2-5; D is uncertain. V lost 3 bases and J lost 4, with 9 bases in between. Germline V gene data show CDR1 as KGHSH and CDR2 as LQKENI. This CDR3 contains 13 residues. CDR3 nucleotides: TGTGCCAGCTCACCTCCGACCCCAGAGACCCAGTACTTC. It translates to CASSPPTPETQYF.

This clone was detected only a few times. The chain has TRBV19 and TRBJ1-3; D is uncertain. CDR3 length equals 15 residues. From germline, CDR1 is LNHDA and CDR2 SQIVND (reference sequence). V was cut by 7 bases and J by 0 bases, with 13 bases left in between. In DNA form, the CDR3 reads TGTGCCAGTACCCCAGGATCAAGCTCTGGAAACACCATATATTTT. Translated: CASTPGSSSGNTIYF.

This chain joins TRBV25-1 and TRBJ2-1; possibly TRBD1 for D (6 bases). Germline V gives CDR1 MGHDK, CDR2 SYGVNS. The CDR3 has 13 amino acids. The germline V and J ends were trimmed by 2 bases and 7 bases, with 9 bases remaining between them. This chain's CDR3 is CASSEPQGNEQFF. Written as DNA, the CDR3 is TGTGCCAGCAGTGAACCTCAGGGGAATGAGCAGTTCTTC.

This clone was found a few times. V usage is TRBV28 and J usage is TRBJ1-5; no reliable D call. CDR3 length: 14 residues. CDR1 and CDR2 from the germline V gene are MDHEN and SYDVKM. V lost 8 bases to trimming and J lost 0 bases, with 11 bases between them. The CDR3 loop is CASVLRGSNQPQHF. The CDR3 DNA reads TGTGCCAGCGTTTTACGGGGTAGCAATCAGCCCCAGCATTTT.

V gene TRBV19 combines with J gene TRBJ1-2; D perhaps matches TRBD1 (6 bases). The germline gives CDR1 LNHDA, CDR2 SQIVND (reference sequence). V was trimmed by 5 bases and J by 0 bases, leaving 13 bases between them. The CDR3 spans 15 residues. Here the CDR3 DNA reads TGTGCCAGTAGTGCATGGACAGCGCCTAACTATGGCTACACCTTC. Encoded protein: CASSAWTAPNYGYTF.

This clone was seen a few times. The V and J genes are TRBV9 and TRBJ2-2; perhaps TRBD2 as D (5 bases). CDR1 and CDR2 (germline): SGDLS, YYNGEE. The CDR3 loop spans 16 amino acids. V gave up 0 bases and J gave up 0 bases, with 9 bases separating them. DNA of the CDR3: TGTGCCAGCAGCGTAGTCGGAGCGGCGAACACCGGGGAGCTGTTTTTT. It specifies CASSVVGAANTGELFF.

This clone was observed a few times. This chain connects TRBV11-3 to TRBJ1-6; a possible D gene is TRBD1 (5 bases). The CDR3 length is 14 residues. V was cut by 0 bases and J by 10 bases, with 10 bases left in between. The germline gives CDR1 SGHNT, CDR2 YENEEA. Here the CDR3 DNA reads TGTGCCAGCAGCTTAGACCAGGGTGGATCACCCCTCCACTTT. This sequence encodes CASSLDQGGSPLHF.

The chain is built from TRBV18 and TRBJ1-1; D call uncertain. This CDR3 is built from 12 residues. Germline CDR1 KGHSH, CDR2 LQKENI. The ends were cut back, 1 base at V and 2 bases at J, with 2 bases in the middle. CDR3 in amino acids: CASSPQNTEAFF. CDR3 in DNA: TGTGCCAGCTCACCACAAAACACTGAAGCTTTCTTT.

This sequence joins TRBV18 and TRBJ1-5; TRBD1 is a possible D gene (5 bases). Trimming pared 2 bases from V and 0 bases from J, leaving 8 bases between. The length of the CDR3 is 15 residues. Germline V lookup: CDR1 KGHSH, CDR2 LQKENI. The CDR3 protein is CASSPRGDSNQPQHF. The DNA for the CDR3 is TGTGCCAGCTCACCAAGGGGAGATAGCAATCAGCCCCAGCATTTT.

The CDR3 sequence is CASSGSRRETQYF. The CDR3 DNA follows: TGTGCCAGTAGTGGAAGTAGGAGGGAGACCCAGTACTTC. This chain links TRBV19 with TRBJ2-5, with D possibly TRBD2 on 5 matching bases. Between the trimmed V and J ends, which lost 5 bases and 5 bases, there was a span of 12 bases. From germline, CDR1 is LNHDA and CDR2 SQIVND (reference sequence). This CDR3 contains 13 residues.

This clone was counted only a few times. The chain links TRBV6-8 to TRBJ1-2; D is unclear. Trimming cost V 0 bases and J 7 bases, with 12 bases left between them. CDR3 length: 14 residues. In germline, CDR1 is MNHGY, CDR2 SAAAGT. The CDR3 protein is CASSYSKGFGGYTF. The CDR3 nucleotides are TGTGCCAGCAGTTACTCGAAAGGGTTCGGTGGCTACACCTTC.